A selection of T cell receptor beta chains follows, all from one sample in a study of early T cells in non-severe SARS-CoV-2 infection. TCRdb re-called the 5' RACE reads through MiXCR, storing one row per CDR3 protein. The sample carries approximately 48,000 distinct CDR3 sequences, about 6.5% recorded once. Sample: whole blood, taken at baseline. These receptors all stem from an adult who was a healthcare worker with PCR-confirmed SARS-CoV-2 infection or an uninfected control (not recorded which). CDR3s include the opening cysteine and the closing phenylalanine or tryptophan. The D gene is left open where the match is weak. Clone sizes are given selectively: once, few, many, or a class where the clone is expanded.

D	J	V	size	CDR3	DNA
.	TRBJ1-5	TRBV6-2/TRBV6-3	.	CASSYDDKSNQPQHF	TGTGCCAGCAGTTACGACGACAAAAGCAATCAGCCCCAGCATTTT
.	TRBJ2-1	TRBV7-9	many	CASSLASPYNEQFF	TGTGCCAGCAGCTTAGCTTCCCCATACAATGAGCAGTTCTTC
TRBD1	TRBJ2-1	TRBV6-2/TRBV6-3	few	CASRKTGTGGTEQFF	TGTGCCAGCAGGAAAACCGGGACAGGGGGTACTGAGCAGTTCTTC
.	TRBJ2-1	TRBV3-1	.	CASSPSIDSYNEQFF	TGTGCCAGCAGCCCATCTATCGACTCCTACAATGAGCAGTTCTTC
.	TRBJ1-4	TRBV27	few	CASRPATNEKLFF	TGTGCCAGCAGACCAGCAACTAATGAAAAACTGTTTTTT
TRBD2	TRBJ2-7	TRBV14	.	CASSLMTGLAMEQYF	TGTGCCAGCAGCCTAATGACGGGACTAGCTATGGAGCAGTACTTC
TRBD1	TRBJ2-3	TRBV7-2	few	CASSGTGADTQYF	TGTGCCAGCAGCGGGACAGGGGCCGATACGCAGTATTTT
.	TRBJ1-2	TRBV5-1	few	CASSPFQGKEDGYTF	TGCGCCAGCAGCCCATTTCAGGGGAAGGAAGATGGCTACACCTTC
TRBD1	TRBJ2-5	TRBV20-1	few	CSAYRRTGGAETQYF	TGCAGTGCCTATCGTCGCACAGGGGGCGCTGAGACCCAGTACTTC
.	TRBJ2-1	TRBV4-3	many	CASSPSRALGQFF	TGCGCCAGCAGCCCCTCCAGGGCCCTTGGGCAGTTCTTC
.	TRBJ1-4	TRBV4-2	many	CASSQTQGTTNEKLFF	TGTGCCAGCAGCCAAACCCAGGGGACAACTAATGAAAAACTGTTTTTT
.	TRBJ2-7	TRBV6-2/TRBV6-3	many	CASSYSGTDRYEQYF	TGTGCCAGCAGTTACAGCGGAACAGACCGATACGAGCAGTACTTC
TRBD2	TRBJ2-1	TRBV12-5	few	CASGLLAVNYNEQFF	TGTGCTAGTGGACTGCTAGCGGTTAACTACAATGAGCAGTTCTTC
TRBD2	TRBJ2-7	TRBV7-9	.	CASSFGGADFSYEQYF	TGTGCCAGCAGTTTCGGGGGGGCCGACTTCTCCTACGAGCAGTACTTC
.	TRBJ1-6	TRBV7-2	many	CASSLEADSPLHF	TGTGCCAGCAGCTTAGAAGCTGATTCACCCCTCCACTTT
.	TRBJ2-7	TRBV18	many	CASSPPTSYEQYF	TGTGCCAGCTCACCCCCGACTTCCTACGAGCAGTACTTC
.	TRBJ1-5	TRBV19	many	CASSPRHSSNQPQHF	TGTGCCAGTAGTCCCCGACACTCTAGCAATCAGCCCCAGCATTTT
.	TRBJ1-1	TRBV3-1	.	CASTARRGYTEAFF	TGTGCCAGCACCGCAAGGAGGGGGTACACTGAAGCTTTCTTT
.	TRBJ1-5	TRBV20-1	many	CSARGEGFSNQPQHF	TGCAGTGCTAGAGGGGAGGGTTTTAGCAATCAGCCCCAGCATTTT
TRBD2	TRBJ2-7	TRBV12-3/TRBV12-4	.	CASSQILLAGGSYEQYF	TGTGCCAGCAGCCAGATACTCCTAGCGGGGGGTTCCTACGAGCAGTACTTC